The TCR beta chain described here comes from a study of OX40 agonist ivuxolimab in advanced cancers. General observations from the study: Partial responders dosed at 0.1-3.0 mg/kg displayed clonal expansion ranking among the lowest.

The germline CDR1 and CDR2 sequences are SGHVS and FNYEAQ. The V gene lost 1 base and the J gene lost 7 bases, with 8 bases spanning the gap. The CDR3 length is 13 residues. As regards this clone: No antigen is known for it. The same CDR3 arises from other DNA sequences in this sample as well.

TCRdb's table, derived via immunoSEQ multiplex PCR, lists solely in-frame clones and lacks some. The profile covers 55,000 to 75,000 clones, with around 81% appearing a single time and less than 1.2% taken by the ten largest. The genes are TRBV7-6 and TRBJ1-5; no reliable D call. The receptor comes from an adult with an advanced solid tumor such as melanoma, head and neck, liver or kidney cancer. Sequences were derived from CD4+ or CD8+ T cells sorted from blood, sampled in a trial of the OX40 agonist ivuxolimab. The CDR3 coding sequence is TGTGCCAGCAGCTTAGGGGCGTACCAGCCCCAGCATTTT. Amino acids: CASSLGAYQPQHF.